A selection of T cell receptor beta chains follows, all from one sample in a study of T cell responses to AZD1222 COVID-19 vaccine. Some clones are missing from TCRdb's copy, which holds only in-frame ones; the method was immunoSEQ multiplex PCR. The data contain 140,000 to 150,000 clones, 92% of them seen just once; the ten biggest clones take up about 3.5%. This sample comprised peripheral blood, obtained 28 days after the second AZD1222 dose. Receptor source: an adult who received the AZD1222 COVID-19 vaccine. CDR3s include the opening cysteine and the closing phenylalanine or tryptophan. The order of the fields is J gene, D gene, CDR3 length, clone size, V gene, CDR3 DNA, CDR3 protein. A D gene is named only where the DNA matches it firmly. Where a row states a size, it is once, few, many or the class of an expanded clone; other rows omit it.

>TRBJ1-1|.|14|.|TRBV7-9
TGTGCCAGCAGCTTCGGCAGGGAGGGGGGTGAAGCTTTCTTT
CASSFGREGGEAFF
>TRBJ2-3|TRBD1|16|.|TRBV7-2
TGTGCCAGCAGCTTTTCTCGGACAGGGAATCCAGATACGCAGTATTTT
CASSFSRTGNPDTQYF
>TRBJ2-7|.|12|.|TRBV28
TGTGCCAGCAGTTTGGGGCGTTACGAGCAGTACTTC
CASSLGRYEQYF
>TRBJ1-2|.|15|.|TRBV4-3
TGCGCCAGCAGCCAAGATAGGGGGAACAACTATGGCTACACCTTC
CASSQDRGNNYGYTF
>TRBJ2-1|.|15|.|TRBV15
TGTGCCACCAGCAGAGACTTCGGGACCCCTGGTGAGCAGTTCTTC
CATSRDFGTPGEQFF
>TRBJ2-1|.|14|.|TRBV7-9
TGTGCCAGCAGCTTAAGTAGCGCCCACAATGAGCAGTTCTTC
CASSLSSAHNEQFF
>TRBJ1-5|.|15|.|TRBV19
TGTGCCAGTAGTAGGGGGACACTCGGCAATCAGCCCCAGCATTTT
CASSRGTLGNQPQHF
>TRBJ2-7|TRBD1|14|.|TRBV29-1
TGCAGCGTCGGACAGGGGCCGCCGTCCTACGAGCAGTACTTC
CSVGQGPPSYEQYF
>TRBJ2-3|.|13|.|TRBV29-1
TGCAGCGCGAAACGGACGGGTACCGATACGCAGTATTTT
CSAKRTGTDTQYF
>TRBJ1-4|TRBD1|15|.|TRBV10-2
TGCGCCAGCAGAACCACTGGACAGGGGATTGAAAAACTGTTTTTT
CASRTTGQGIEKLFF
>TRBJ2-1|TRBD2|16|.|TRBV27
TGTGCCAGCAGTTTATTGGGACTAGCGGGATACAATGAGCAGTTCTTC
CASSLLGLAGYNEQFF
>TRBJ2-1|.|13|.|TRBV25-1
TGTGCCAGCAGTGAAGGGGGCGCCAATGAGCAGTTCTTC
CASSEGGANEQFF
>TRBJ1-2|.|13|.|TRBV19
TGTGCCGCCCGCACAGGGATCGGGGATGGCTACACCTTC
CAARTGIGDGYTF
>TRBJ2-5|TRBD2|15|.|TRBV19
TGTGCCAGTAGTCCGGGACTAGCCTACCAAGAGACCCAGTACTTC
CASSPGLAYQETQYF
>TRBJ2-2|.|16|.|TRBV18
TGTGCCAGCTCACTTCCAAGCAGGGGGGACACCGGGGAGCTGTTTTTT
CASSLPSRGDTGELFF
>TRBJ1-5|.|15|.|TRBV7-2
TGTGCCAGCAGCTTAAGCGTATATAGCAATCAGCCCCAGCATTTT
CASSLSVYSNQPQHF
>TRBJ2-1|TRBD1|14|.|TRBV7-2
TGTGCCAGCAGCACGACAGGGTCCTACAATGAGCAGTTCTTC
CASSTTGSYNEQFF
>TRBJ1-2|.|14|.|TRBV9
TGTGCCAGCAGCGTAGCGACCGGTAACTATGGCTACACCTTC
CASSVATGNYGYTF
>TRBJ1-2|.|12|.|TRBV6-2/TRBV6-3
TGTGCCAGCAGCCCTGACAGCTATGGCTACACCTTC
CASSPDSYGYTF
>TRBJ2-1|.|15|.|TRBV18
TGTGCCAGCTCACCACCCAGCAGCTCCTACAATGAGCAGTTCTTC
CASSPPSSSYNEQFF
>TRBJ1-2|.|13|.|TRBV2
TGTGCCAGCAGTGCGACAGGAAAGTATGGCTACACCTTC
CASSATGKYGYTF
>TRBJ2-6|TRBD1|15|.|TRBV5-1
TGCGCCAGCAGCTACAGGGGGCCAGGGGCCAACGTCCTGACTTTC
CASSYRGPGANVLTF
>TRBJ2-7|.|13|.|TRBV6-6
TGTGCCAGCAGTTACTCGAGCAGGTACGAGCAGTACTTC
CASSYSSRYEQYF
>TRBJ2-1|TRBD1|14|few|TRBV10-3
TGTGCCATCAGCCGACAGGGGAGACACAATGAGCAGTTCTTC
CAISRQGRHNEQFF
>TRBJ2-2|.|16|.|TRBV19
TGTGCCAGTAGGGGGTTTGGAGCGGCATACACCGGGGAGCTGTTTTTT
CASRGFGAAYTGELFF
>TRBJ2-1|.|18|.|TRBV19
TGTGCCAGTAGACCGACAGTCCTCTCCTCGAGCTCCTACAATGAGCAGTTCTTC
CASRPTVLSSSSYNEQFF
>TRBJ1-1|.|14|.|TRBV19
TGTGCCAGTAGTATTGGCGGAATGAACACTGAAGCTTTCTTT
CASSIGGMNTEAFF
>TRBJ2-2|TRBD1|16|few|TRBV10-1
TGCGCCAGCAGTGGGAACAGGGGGCTCATAACCGGGGAGCTGTTTTTT
CASSGNRGLITGELFF
>TRBJ2-3|.|14|.|TRBV9
TGTGCCAGCAGCGATGGACCCGGCACAGATACGCAGTATTTT
CASSDGPGTDTQYF
>TRBJ1-2|.|16|.|TRBV6-5
TGTGCCAGCAGTTTCGTCCAGGGCGCCGGTTCTTATGGCTACACCTTC
CASSFVQGAGSYGYTF
>TRBJ2-7|.|14|.|TRBV7-2
TGTGCCAGCAGCTTAGTGGGGGGAAGCTACGAGCAGTACTTC
CASSLVGGSYEQYF
>TRBJ2-7|.|15|.|TRBV9
TGTGCCAGCAGCGGGCCGGACAGTCCTCTCTACGAGCAGTACTTC
CASSGPDSPLYEQYF
>TRBJ2-7|.|15|.|TRBV4-2
TGTGCCAGCAGCCAAGATTGGGACACTACCTACGAGCAGTACTTC
CASSQDWDTTYEQYF
>TRBJ1-4|.|14|.|TRBV21-1
TGTGCCAGCAGCGGGACAGGACCTAATGAAAAACTGTTTTTT
CASSGTGPNEKLFF
>TRBJ1-2|.|16|once|TRBV28
TGTGCCAGCAGCCCGGGCGGCGGGGCTCATGACTATGGCTACACCTTC
CASSPGGGAHDYGYTF
>TRBJ1-4|.|13|.|TRBV4-3
TGCGCCAGCAGCCCTAGCAGTTACGAAAAACTGTTTTTT
CASSPSSYEKLFF
>TRBJ2-1|.|15|.|TRBV3-1/TRBV3-2
TGTGCCAGCAGCCTGACTGGGAGCTCCTACAATGAGCAGTTCTTC
CASSLTGSSYNEQFF
>TRBJ2-5|.|11|.|TRBV14
TGTGCCAGCAGCCAAGAGGAGACCCAGTACTTC
CASSQEETQYF
>TRBJ2-2|.|15|.|TRBV19
TGTGCCAGTAGTCCCAGGGGGGGCTGGACCGGGGAGCTGTTTTTT
CASSPRGGWTGELFF
>TRBJ2-1|.|15|.|TRBV18
TGTGCCAGCTCACCACCGGGCAGGGGAAGTAATGAGCAGTTCTTC
CASSPPGRGSNEQFF
>TRBJ1-5|TRBD1|15|.|TRBV27
TGTGCCAGCAGTACCGACAGGGGGAGCAATCAGCCCCAGCATTTT
CASSTDRGSNQPQHF
>TRBJ2-1|.|13|.|TRBV14
TGTGCCAGCAGCCAGGCCCCCCTAAGGGAGCAGTTCTTC
CASSQAPLREQFF
>TRBJ1-1|.|14|.|TRBV7-9
TGTGCCAGCAGCCCCTCCTGGACAGTCACTGAAGCTTTCTTT
CASSPSWTVTEAFF
>TRBJ1-2|TRBD1|15|.|TRBV9
TGTGCCAGCAGCGCCCTCCGGACAGGGTTCTATGGCTACACCTTC
CASSALRTGFYGYTF
>TRBJ2-5|.|13|.|TRBV18
TGTGCCAGCTCACCGGAAGCCCAAGAGACCCAGTACTTC
CASSPEAQETQYF
>TRBJ2-3|.|14|once|TRBV18
TGTGCCAGCTCACCGTACAGGGACACAGATACGCAGTATTTT
CASSPYRDTDTQYF
>TRBJ2-1|.|14|.|TRBV14
TGTGCCAGCAGCCAATATCTGAGTGACAATGAGCAGTTCTTC
CASSQYLSDNEQFF
>TRBJ2-7|.|13|.|TRBV11-3
TGTGCCAGCAGCTTAGATCCCCAGCGGGAGCAGTACTTC
CASSLDPQREQYF
>TRBJ2-3|TRBD1|11|.|TRBV16
TGTGCCAGCAGCCCAGGGGGTACGCAGTATTTT
CASSPGGTQYF
>TRBJ1-5|.|16|.|TRBV18
TGTGCCAGCTCACTACTGGGACTCGGGGGGGGTCAGCCCCAGCATTTT
CASSLLGLGGGQPQHF
>TRBJ1-2|.|15|.|TRBV4-1
TGCGCCAGCAGCCAAGATAAGGCAGGGGACTATGGCTACACCTTC
CASSQDKAGDYGYTF
>TRBJ2-3|.|15|.|TRBV3-1/TRBV3-2
TGTGCCAGCAGCCAAGAGCTGGGTGGGGCAGATACGCAGTATTTT
CASSQELGGADTQYF
>TRBJ2-1|.|15|once|TRBV2
TGTGCCAGCAGTGAGTTGGGGGGATCCTACAATGAGCAGTTCTTC
CASSELGGSYNEQFF
>TRBJ2-7|.|14|few|TRBV6-2/TRBV6-3
TGTGCCAGCAGTTCACTCCAGGGTAGCGACGAGCAGTACTTC
CASSSLQGSDEQYF